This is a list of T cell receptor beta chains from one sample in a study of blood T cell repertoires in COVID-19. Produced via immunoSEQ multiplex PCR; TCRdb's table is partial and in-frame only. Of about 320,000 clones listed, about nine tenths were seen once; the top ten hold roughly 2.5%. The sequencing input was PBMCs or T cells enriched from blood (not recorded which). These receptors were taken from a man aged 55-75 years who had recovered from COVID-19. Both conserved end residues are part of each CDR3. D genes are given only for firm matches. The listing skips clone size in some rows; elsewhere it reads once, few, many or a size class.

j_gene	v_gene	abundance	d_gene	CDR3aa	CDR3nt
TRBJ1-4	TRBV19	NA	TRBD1	CASSASRDRSTNEKLFF	TGTGCCAGTAGCGCTTCCCGGGACAGATCAACTAATGAAAAACTGTTTTTT
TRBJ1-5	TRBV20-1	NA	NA	CSASRGLDNNQPQHF	TGCAGTGCTAGTAGGGGTCTCGATAACAATCAGCCCCAGCATTTT
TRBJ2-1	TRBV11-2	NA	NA	CASSLVRAEQFF	TGTGCCAGCAGCTTGGTCAGGGCTGAGCAGTTCTTC
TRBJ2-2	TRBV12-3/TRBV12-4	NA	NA	CASSSTAGELFF	TGTGCCAGCAGTTCAACTGCCGGGGAGCTGTTTTTT
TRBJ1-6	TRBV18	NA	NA	CASSPLSDRLGSPLHF	TGTGCCAGCTCACCACTCTCAGACAGGCTCGGCTCACCCCTCCACTTT
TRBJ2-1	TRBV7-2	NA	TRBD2	CASSLTSGGGYEQFF	TGTGCCAGCAGTCTAACTAGCGGGGGGGGATATGAGCAGTTCTTC
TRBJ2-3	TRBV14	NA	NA	CASSLVGADTQYF	TGTGCCAGCAGCCTTGTAGGGGCAGATACGCAGTATTTT
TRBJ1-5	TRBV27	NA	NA	CASSRGPGGNQPQHF	TGTGCCAGCAGCCGCGGGCCTGGGGGCAATCAGCCCCAGCATTTT
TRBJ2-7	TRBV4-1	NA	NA	CASSQVVFSYEQYF	TGCGCCAGCAGCCAAGTTGTCTTCTCCTACGAGCAGTACTTC
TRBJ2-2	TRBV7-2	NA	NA	CASSLAAGRTGELFF	TGTGCCAGCAGCTTAGCGGCAGGGCGTACCGGGGAGCTGTTTTTT
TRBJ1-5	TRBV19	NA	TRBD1	CASSRQGNQPQHF	TGTGCCAGTAGTCGACAGGGGAATCAGCCCCAGCATTTT
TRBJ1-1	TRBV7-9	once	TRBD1	CASSLSQGDTEAFF	TGTGCCAGCAGCTTATCCCAGGGGGACACTGAAGCTTTCTTT
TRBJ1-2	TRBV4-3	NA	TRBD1	CASSQGQGNNYGYTF	TGCGCCAGCAGCCAAGGACAGGGAAATAACTATGGCTACACCTTC
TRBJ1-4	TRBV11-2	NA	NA	CASRLHRTTNEKLFF	TGTGCCAGCAGGCTTCACAGGACAACTAATGAAAAACTGTTTTTT
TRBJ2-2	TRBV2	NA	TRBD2	CASSASGGANTGELFF	TGTGCCAGCAGTGCTAGCGGGGGGGCAAACACCGGGGAGCTGTTTTTT
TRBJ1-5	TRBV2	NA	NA	CASKLDSGNQPQHF	TGTGCCAGCAAACTCGACAGCGGCAATCAGCCCCAGCATTTT
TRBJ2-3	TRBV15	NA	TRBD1	CATSRDVGWGQGIADTQYF	TGTGCCACCAGCAGAGATGTCGGTTGGGGACAGGGGATTGCAGATACGCAGTATTTT
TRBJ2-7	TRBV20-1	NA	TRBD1	CSARRGLEQYF	TGCAGTGCTAGAAGGGGGCTCGAGCAGTACTTC
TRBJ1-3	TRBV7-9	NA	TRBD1	CASTDRGHKSSGNTIYF	TGTGCCAGCACCGACAGGGGCCATAAGAGCTCTGGAAACACCATATATTTT
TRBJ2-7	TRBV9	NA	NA	CASSTGEGYAYEQYF	TGTGCCAGCAGCACCGGGGAAGGTTACGCCTACGAGCAGTACTTC
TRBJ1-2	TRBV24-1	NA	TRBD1	CATSDAGTGNYGYTF	TGTGCCACCAGTGATGCCGGGACAGGGAACTATGGCTACACCTTC
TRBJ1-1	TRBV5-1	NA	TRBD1	CASSRDRARELAFF	TGCGCCAGCAGCCGGGACAGGGCCCGAGAGTTGGCTTTCTTT
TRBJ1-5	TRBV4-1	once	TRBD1	CASSQGGQSNQPQHF	TGCGCCAGCAGCCAAGGGGGACAGAGCAATCAGCCCCAGCATTTT
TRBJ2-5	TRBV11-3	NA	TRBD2	CASSNGLAVYETQYF	TGTGCCAGCAGCAATGGACTAGCGGTATACGAGACCCAGTACTTC
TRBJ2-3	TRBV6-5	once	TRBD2	CASRTSGEADTQYF	TGTGCCAGCAGGACTAGCGGGGAGGCAGATACGCAGTATTTT
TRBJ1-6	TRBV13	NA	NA	CASSLVGNPLHF	TGTGCCAGCAGCTTAGTTGGCAACCCCCTCCACTTT
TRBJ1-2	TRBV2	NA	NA	CASSEGGTMDGYTF	TGTGCCAGCAGTGAAGGGGGGACAATGGATGGCTACACCTTC
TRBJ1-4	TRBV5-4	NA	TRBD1	CASSAAGTGLEKLFF	TGTGCCAGCAGCGCGGCTGGGACAGGGCTTGAAAAACTGTTTTTT
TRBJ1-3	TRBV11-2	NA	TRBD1	CASSRGTVSGNTIYF	TGTGCCAGCAGCCGCGGGACAGTCTCTGGAAACACCATATATTTT
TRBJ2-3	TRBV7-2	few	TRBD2	CASSLAGAGGQDTQYF	TGTGCCAGCAGCTTAGCGGGTGCGGGGGGGCAGGATACGCAGTATTTT
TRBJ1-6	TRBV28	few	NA	CASTPPRGPLHF	TGTGCCAGCACCCCGCCAAGGGGCCCCCTCCACTTT